This T cell receptor beta chain was captured in a study of T cell responses to AZD1222 COVID-19 vaccine. Data came from immunoSEQ multiplex PCR; TCRdb stores just in-frame clones and leaves some out. Seen here are more than 90,000 clones, around nine tenths observed once, and the top ten hold roughly 15%. J was trimmed by 8 bases and V by 4 bases; bases with no gene match: 13. The CDR3 contains 16 residues. CDR1 is MNHEY, CDR2 SVGAGI, per germline. This chain connects TRBV6-5 to TRBJ2-1; 8 nucleotides align to TRBD2. This specimen consisted of peripheral blood, obtained 28 days after the second AZD1222 dose. The source is an adult who received the AZD1222 COVID-19 vaccine. The CDR3 region is CASSSPKAGVVYEQFF. The DNA for the CDR3 is TGTGCCAGCAGTTCCCCAAAAGCGGGAGTAGTTTATGAGCAGTTCTTC.